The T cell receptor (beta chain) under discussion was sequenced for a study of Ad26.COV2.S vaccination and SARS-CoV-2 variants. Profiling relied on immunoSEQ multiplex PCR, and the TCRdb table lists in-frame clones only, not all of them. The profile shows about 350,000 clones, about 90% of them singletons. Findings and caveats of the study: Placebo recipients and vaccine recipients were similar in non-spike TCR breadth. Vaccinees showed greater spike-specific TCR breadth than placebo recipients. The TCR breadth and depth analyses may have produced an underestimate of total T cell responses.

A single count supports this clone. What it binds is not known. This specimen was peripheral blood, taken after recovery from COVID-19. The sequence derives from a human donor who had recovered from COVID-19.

The CDR3 DNA reads TGTGCCAGCAGGACAGGGGGCCGGGAAACAGATACGCAGTATTTT. Its translation: CASRTGGRETDTQYF. This chain links TRBV6-4 with TRBJ2-3; 10 bases align to TRBD1. Germline values: CDR1 MRHNA, CDR2 SNTAGT. V trimming: 6 bases; J trimming: 3 bases; junction bases outside the gene matches: 6. The CDR3 sequence is 15 residues long.